The 23 T cell receptor beta chains below all came from one sample that was sequenced in a study of Graves' ophthalmopathy and Graves' hyperthyroidism. The authors amplified TCR beta CDR3 regions from RNA transcripts. The library came from an HTBI-primed first-round RT-PCR and a second-round multiplex PCR. TCRdb recomputed calls from the multiplex PCR reads with MiXCR, one row per CDR3 protein. The table has 340,000 or so distinct CDR3 sequences, about a sixth seen once. Sequencing was carried out using peripheral blood. The receptor set was obtained from an adult man with Graves' ophthalmopathy.

This clonotype appeared a few times. J is TRBJ1-2 and V is TRBV18, with D possibly TRBD1 on 6 matching bases. Trimming shortened V by 3 bases and J by 7 bases, and 24 bases separated the two germline ends. The germline CDR1 and CDR2 sequences are KGHSH and LQKENI. The CDR3 runs to 17 residues. DNA for the CDR3: TGTGCCAGCTCACCGCGGCGACAGGACATCTCGATTTTTGGCTACACCTTC. Its protein product is CASSPRRQDISIFGYTF.

This clonotype showed up many times. The chain joins TRBV27 to TRBJ1-5; TRBD1 matches 10 bases. The CDR3 has 19 residues. Germline V gives CDR1 MNHEY, CDR2 SMNVEV (reference sequence). Trimming removed 4 bases from V and 0 bases from J; junction bases left unmatched: 12. The CDR3 spells CASSSLGQGIGYSNQPQHF. In DNA form, the CDR3 reads TGTGCCAGCAGTTCACTGGGACAGGGGATCGGGTATAGCAATCAGCCCCAGCATTTT.

The sample holds many counts of this clonotype. The chain couples TRBV9 to TRBJ2-7; 12 nucleotides match TRBD2. CDR1 is SGDLS and CDR2 is YYNGEE in the germline V gene. The junction had 12 bases not matched to a gene; V was cut back by 3 bases and J by 5 bases. This CDR3 region has 17 residues. CDR3 amino acids: CASSARARTSGTHEQYF. The CDR3 nucleotides read TGTGCCAGCAGCGCCCGCGCAAGGACTAGCGGGACCCACGAGCAGTACTTC.

This clonotype was recorded at least ten times. The chain uses TRBV19 and TRBJ1-1; D is unresolved. There are 15 residues in the CDR3. Germline V gene data show CDR1 as LNHDA and CDR2 as SQIVND (reference sequence). V lost 10 bases and J 1 base, leaving 19 bases between the germline ends. The CDR3 coding sequence is TGTGCCAATATAAATCGGGAGGAGGGGAACACTGAAGCTTTCTTT. Its protein product is CANINREEGNTEAFF.

The chain is built from TRBV12-3 or TRBV12-4 and TRBJ1-1; D gene unclear. V shed 3 bases and J shed 4 bases, with 6 bases lying between them. This CDR3 is 12 amino acids long. For the CDR3, the DNA is TGTGCCAGCAGTTTCGGATTCACTGAAGCTTTCTTT. Its protein is CASSFGFTEAFF.

The chain combines TRBV28 with TRBJ1-1; TRBD1 is a possible D gene (6 bases). CDR3 length: 15 residues. Deletions cut 2 bases from V and 4 bases from J, with 14 bases between. The germline V gene has CDR1 MDHEN and CDR2 SYDVKM. The chain's CDR3 is CASSLGGAGGTEAFF. The CDR3 DNA sequence: TGTGCCAGCAGTTTAGGGGGGGCTGGGGGCACTGAAGCTTTCTTT.

This clonotype was detected many times. This chain links TRBV28 with TRBJ2-5, with D unresolved. V lost 2 bases, J lost 3 bases, and 13 bases lay in between. Germline loops: CDR1 MDHEN, CDR2 SYDVKM. The CDR3 loop spans 15 amino acids. The chain's CDR3 is CASSLTPGKEETQYF. The DNA of the CDR3 is TGTGCCAGCAGTTTAACGCCAGGAAAGGAAGAGACCCAGTACTTC.

The V and J genes are TRBV5-1 and TRBJ1-1; D possibly corresponds to TRBD1 (5 bases). Germline V gives CDR1 SGHRS, CDR2 YFSETQ. V gave up 0 bases and J gave up 0 bases, with 12 bases separating them. The CDR3 is 16 amino acids. In DNA form, the CDR3 reads TGCGCCAGCAGCTTGGGGACAAATAGCGTGAACACTGAAGCTTTCTTT. Its translation: CASSLGTNSVNTEAFF.

In its sample, this clonotype was seen many times. The chain recombines TRBV20-1 with TRBJ1-1; a possible D gene is TRBD1 (5 bases). V was trimmed by 6 bases and J by 1 base, leaving 15 bases between them. This CDR3 comprises 14 residues. Germline V gives CDR1 DFQATT, CDR2 SNEGSKA (reference sequence). The CDR3 here is CSAERQGWNTEAFF. For the CDR3, the DNA is TGCAGTGCCGAGCGGCAGGGCTGGAACACTGAAGCTTTCTTT.

This clonotype was counted ten times or more. This may be a read error, as it is one base from a much larger clone. The chain recombines TRBV12-3 or TRBV12-4 with TRBJ2-5; weak D call: TRBD1 (6 bases). This CDR3 spans 16 amino acids. Trimming stripped 6 bases from V and 1 base from J, with 18 bases between. The chain's CDR3 is CASSFPRGSPQETQYF. CDR3 nucleotide sequence: TGTGCCAGCAGCTTCCCGAGGGGGAGTCCCCAAGAGACCCAGTACTTC.

This clonotype came up many times. The chain carries TRBV7-2 and TRBJ2-5, with D possibly TRBD2 on 6 matching bases. Per the germline V gene, CDR1 is SGHTA and CDR2 is FQGNSA. V lost 5 bases, J lost 4 bases, and 17 bases lay in between. CDR3 size: 15 residues. CDR3 region: CASSIKTRRGETQYF. CDR3 coding DNA: TGTGCCAGCAGCATAAAGACTAGGCGGGGAGAGACCCAGTACTTC.

The gene calls are TRBV4-1 and TRBJ1-2, with a tentative D call TRBD1 (5 bases). Germline CDR1 is MGHRA and CDR2 is YSYEKL. The CDR3 extends over 13 amino acids. Trimming left V 1 base short and J 6 bases short, with 9 bases between. The CDR3 is CASSQGDRHGYTF. CDR3 DNA: TGCGCCAGCAGCCAAGGTGACAGACATGGCTACACCTTC.

As regards this clonotype: A much larger clone lies a single base off, so this may be a read error. The chain links TRBV20-1 to TRBJ1-1; tentatively, D is TRBD1 (5 bases). CDR3 length equals 11 residues. Germline CDR1 and CDR2: DFQATT and SNEGSKA (reference sequence). The CDR3 nucleotides are TGCAGTGCTAGACAGGGCACTGAAGCTCTCTTT. Amino acid sequence: CSARQGTEALF.

This clonotype was counted ten times or more. The chain has TRBV11-2 and TRBJ2-7; tentative D call: TRBD2 (6 bases). Trimming stripped 0 bases from V and 4 bases from J, with 16 bases between. The CDR3 loop spans 16 amino acids. Germline loops: CDR1 SGHAT, CDR2 FQNNGV. The CDR3 is CASSLDDGGLRYEQYF. The CDR3 DNA reads TGTGCCAGCAGCTTAGATGATGGGGGGTTGAGATACGAGCAGTACTTC.

This clonotype was seen repeatedly, ten times or more. This sequence joins TRBV12-3 or TRBV12-4 and TRBJ1-5; 9 bases are a match to TRBD1. V was clipped by 5 bases and J by 7 bases; unmatched bases: 9. The CDR3 runs to 15 residues. CDR3 coding DNA: TGTGCCAGCAGTGCAGCCGACAGGGGGGCCCAGCCCCAGCATTTT. Translated: CASSAADRGAQPQHF.

This clonotype has ten or more counts. The chain couples TRBV19 to TRBJ2-2; a possible D gene is TRBD1 (5 bases). V dropped 3 bases and J dropped 3 bases, with 8 bases sitting between them. CDR3 length: 14 residues. The germline gives CDR1 LNHDA, CDR2 SQIVND (reference sequence). The chain's CDR3 is CASSIRQYTGELFF. The CDR3 nucleotides read TGTGCCAGTAGTATCCGACAGTACACCGGGGAGCTGTTTTTT.

This clonotype was seen at least ten times. The chain links TRBV20-1 to TRBJ2-7, with TRBD1 matching 9 bases. V trimming: 5 bases; J trimming: 2 bases; junction bases outside the gene matches: 10. Germline CDR1 reads DFQATT; CDR2 reads SNEGSKA (reference sequence). The CDR3 totals 15 residues. CDR3 amino acids: CSAQTSGTGTYEQYF. The CDR3 DNA follows: TGCAGTGCTCAGACCTCCGGGACAGGGACCTACGAGCAGTACTTC.

This clonotype was seen repeatedly, ten times or more. This chain connects TRBV7-4 to TRBJ2-5; maybe TRBD2 (5 bases). This CDR3 spans 14 amino acids. The V gene lost 5 bases and the J gene lost 1 base, with 11 bases spanning the gap. Germline V gives CDR1 SGHVT, CDR2 SQSDAQ. This chain's CDR3 is CASSEIEGQETQYF. The DNA of the CDR3 is TGTGCCAGCAGCGAAATAGAGGGCCAAGAGACCCAGTACTTC.

This clonotype was recorded many times. The V call is TRBV11-2, the J call TRBJ2-6; no clear D gene. The germline gives CDR1 SGHAT, CDR2 FQNNGV. V was pared by 8 bases and J by 1 base, with 9 bases between. The CDR3 extends over 14 amino acids. CDR3 coding DNA: TGTGCCAGCGGACCAACGTCTGGGGCCAACGTCCTGACTTTC. Its translation: CASGPTSGANVLTF.

This clonotype was seen many times. The gene calls are TRBV7-2 and TRBJ1-2, with 7 bases lining up with TRBD1. V shed 3 bases, J shed 8 bases, and the junction held 6 bases outside the gene matches. There are 13 residues in the CDR3. Per germline, CDR1 SGHTA and CDR2 FQGNSA. CDR3 residues: CASSFDRDGGYTF. The CDR3 DNA follows: TGTGCCAGCAGCTTCGACAGGGATGGCGGCTACACCTTC.

The chain has TRBV28 and TRBJ1-5; 8 bases are shared with TRBD1. CDR1 and CDR2 from the germline V gene are MDHEN and SYDVKM. Unmatched junction bases numbered 10, after V lost 7 bases and J lost 5 bases. CDR3 size: 15 residues. Here the CDR3 reads CASKPGTGVYQPQHF. The DNA for the CDR3 is TGTGCCAGCAAACCCGGGACAGGTGTATATCAGCCCCAGCATTTT.

This clonotype was counted ten times or more. This rearrangement joins TRBV6-1 to TRBJ1-3, with 8 bases aligning to TRBD1. CDR1 MNHNS and CDR2 SASEGT come from the germline V gene. V trimming: 6 bases; J trimming: 2 bases; junction bases outside the gene matches: 0. The CDR3 totals 13 residues. The CDR3, as DNA: TGTGCCAGCAGACAGGGGGCTGGAAACACCATATATTTT. Translated, it gives CASRQGAGNTIYF.

This clonotype occurred many times. The rearrangement links TRBV3-1 to TRBJ1-2, with D maybe TRBD1 (5 bases). The CDR3 is 15 amino acids. The V end lost 0 bases, the J end lost 4 bases, and 12 bases lay between the germline ends. Germline CDR1 LGHDT, CDR2 YNNKEL (reference sequence). The CDR3 reads CASSQDGTSGYGYTF. The CDR3 region has the DNA TGTGCCAGCAGCCAAGACGGGACCTCGGGCTATGGCTACACCTTC.